Given below is one TCR beta chain in context. Its antigen remains unidentified. This sample is drawn from a study of T cell repertoires in cytomegalovirus infection. TCRdb called the reads again in MiXCR, with one record for every CDR3 protein. The table shows about 920,000 distinct CDR3 sequences, with approximately 33% occurring only once. Germline CDR1 and CDR2: LNHNV and YYDKDF (reference sequence). The CDR3 totals 19 residues. V lost 5 bases and J lost 1, with 21 bases in between. The chain links TRBV15 to TRBJ2-6; D is perhaps TRBD2 (5 bases). This sequence originates from a human donor in good health (CMV status not recorded). Some clones in this sample may be carry-over from other donors' samples. This sample comprised cultured CD8+ T cells from PBMCs, obtained from culture after CMV antigen stimulation. This CDR3 reads CATSPPEGVLGSGANVLTF. The CDR3 DNA reads as TGTGCCACCAGCCCGCCTGAGGGCGTCCTCGGGTCTGGGGCCAACGTCCTGACTTTC.